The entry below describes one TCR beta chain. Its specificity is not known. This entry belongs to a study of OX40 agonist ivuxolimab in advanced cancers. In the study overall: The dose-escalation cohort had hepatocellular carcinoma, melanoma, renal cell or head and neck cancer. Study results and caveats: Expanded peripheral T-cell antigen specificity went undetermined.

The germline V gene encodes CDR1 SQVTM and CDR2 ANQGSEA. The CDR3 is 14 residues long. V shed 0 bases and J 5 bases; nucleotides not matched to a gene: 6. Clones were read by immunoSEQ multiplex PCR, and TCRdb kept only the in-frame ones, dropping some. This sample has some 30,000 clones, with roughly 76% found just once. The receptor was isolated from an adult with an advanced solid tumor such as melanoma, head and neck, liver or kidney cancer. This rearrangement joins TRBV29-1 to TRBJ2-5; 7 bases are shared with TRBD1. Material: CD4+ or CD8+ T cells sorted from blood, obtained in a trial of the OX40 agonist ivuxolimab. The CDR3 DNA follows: TGCAGCGTTGAAGATTCGACAGGGCGGGAGACCCAGTACTTC. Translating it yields CSVEDSTGRETQYF. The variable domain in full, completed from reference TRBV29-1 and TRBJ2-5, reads SAVISQKPSRDICQRGTSLTIQCQVDSQVTMMFWYRQQPGQSLTLIATANQGSEATYESGFVIDKFPISRPNLTFSTLTVSNMSPEDSSIYLCSVEDSTGRETQYFGPGTRLLVL.